This is a list of T cell receptor beta chains from one sample in a study of T cells after posttransplantation cyclophosphamide. Here immunoSEQ multiplex PCR was the method, and the copy in TCRdb shows in-frame clones only, minus some. The sample has about 43,000 clones, 90% seen once; the top ten hold 2% to 3%. Sample: PBMCs, taken around 60 days after allogeneic stem cell transplant with posttransplant cyclophosphamide. These receptors were taken from a male patient between 55 and 70 years old who received an allogeneic stem cell transplant from a related donor and was CMV-positive. The T cells may come from the graft donor. CDR3s include the opening cysteine and the closing phenylalanine or tryptophan. Each record gives: clone size, J gene, V gene, CDR3 protein. Size is stated for part of the rows, as once, few or many counts, or as a class when the clone is expanded.

clone_size: .
j_call: TRBJ2-7
v_call: TRBV11-3
cdr3_aa: CASSSPGQGREQYF

clone_size: once
j_call: TRBJ1-1
v_call: TRBV7-9
cdr3_aa: CASSLNSGTGGTEAFF

clone_size: .
j_call: TRBJ2-1
v_call: TRBV7-6
cdr3_aa: CASSGSRTGERYNEQFF

clone_size: .
j_call: TRBJ2-7
v_call: TRBV4-1
cdr3_aa: CASSQDQGWGYEQYF

clone_size: .
j_call: TRBJ1-1
v_call: TRBV19
cdr3_aa: CASSIRTGADTEAFF

clone_size: once
j_call: TRBJ1-4
v_call: TRBV5-1
cdr3_aa: CASSFTRGREKLFF

clone_size: .
j_call: TRBJ2-2
v_call: TRBV6-7
cdr3_aa: CASSYISDRVIRTATGELFF

clone_size: once
j_call: TRBJ1-1
v_call: TRBV7-9
cdr3_aa: CASSTYLRQGREAFF

clone_size: .
j_call: TRBJ2-1
v_call: TRBV7-9
cdr3_aa: CASSFSGQGTNEQFF

clone_size: .
j_call: TRBJ1-6
v_call: TRBV7-9
cdr3_aa: CASSPGKDFYNSPLHF

clone_size: .
j_call: TRBJ1-1
v_call: TRBV7-9
cdr3_aa: CASSVPTGVEAFF

clone_size: .
j_call: TRBJ1-2
v_call: TRBV4-1
cdr3_aa: CASSQEPTNYGYTF

clone_size: few
j_call: TRBJ2-7
v_call: TRBV6-5
cdr3_aa: CASRRTGGPYEQYF

clone_size: once
j_call: TRBJ1-2
v_call: TRBV2
cdr3_aa: CASSEGSNYGYTF

clone_size: .
j_call: TRBJ2-1
v_call: TRBV2
cdr3_aa: CASSTGLAYNEQFF

clone_size: .
j_call: TRBJ1-6
v_call: TRBV18
cdr3_aa: CASSPRTADSPLHF

clone_size: .
j_call: TRBJ2-2
v_call: TRBV9
cdr3_aa: CASSLRDSDPANTGELFF

clone_size: few
j_call: TRBJ2-6
v_call: TRBV11-2
cdr3_aa: CASSARGSSGANVLTF

clone_size: .
j_call: TRBJ1-2
v_call: TRBV19
cdr3_aa: CASSTQKTGPYGYTF

clone_size: once
j_call: TRBJ2-1
v_call: TRBV2
cdr3_aa: CASSVRRQGDEQFF

clone_size: .
j_call: TRBJ2-2
v_call: TRBV30
cdr3_aa: CAWRISILPGELFF

clone_size: .
j_call: TRBJ1-2
v_call: TRBV5-1
cdr3_aa: CASSLGQGSGYTF

clone_size: .
j_call: TRBJ2-2
v_call: TRBV27
cdr3_aa: CASSFDRDATGELFF

clone_size: .
j_call: TRBJ1-2
v_call: TRBV7-9
cdr3_aa: CASSLARLPTPYGYTF

clone_size: once
j_call: TRBJ1-2
v_call: TRBV10-3
cdr3_aa: CAISESGASNYGYTF

clone_size: .
j_call: TRBJ1-2
v_call: TRBV29-1
cdr3_aa: CSVEGTPGGGYTF

clone_size: .
j_call: TRBJ2-3
v_call: TRBV9
cdr3_aa: CASSTSGGGSTDTQYF

clone_size: .
j_call: TRBJ1-5
v_call: TRBV30
cdr3_aa: CAWSVGGQPQHF

clone_size: .
j_call: TRBJ1-3
v_call: TRBV5-6
cdr3_aa: CASSQGHSGNTIYF

clone_size: .
j_call: TRBJ2-4
v_call: TRBV28
cdr3_aa: CASSSSGGVAKNIQYF

clone_size: .
j_call: TRBJ1-1
v_call: TRBV27
cdr3_aa: CASSPSWGGMNTEAFF

clone_size: .
j_call: TRBJ2-1
v_call: TRBV18
cdr3_aa: CASSPPGGAYNEQFF

clone_size: .
j_call: TRBJ2-3
v_call: TRBV6-1
cdr3_aa: CASSDFGDSNTDTQYF

clone_size: .
j_call: TRBJ1-2
v_call: TRBV6-4
cdr3_aa: CASSREPTNYGYTF

clone_size: .
j_call: TRBJ2-2
v_call: TRBV7-9
cdr3_aa: CASSKQGGNTGELFF

clone_size: .
j_call: TRBJ1-5
v_call: TRBV5-1
cdr3_aa: CASSLGGQGGRQPQHF

clone_size: .
j_call: TRBJ1-4
v_call: TRBV4-1
cdr3_aa: CASSQGLQTGGSEKLFF

clone_size: .
j_call: TRBJ1-2
v_call: TRBV29-1
cdr3_aa: CSVEERQGIGYGYTF